This paragraph covers one T cell receptor (beta chain) sequence. The target antigen is unknown. An end of the junction does not agree with germline; a read error may underlie this. Germline V CDR1 and CDR2: SGHAT, FQNNGV. This CDR3 has 12 residues. How the authors handled the data: A distant-metastasis classifier for papillary thyroid cancer was built using CDR3 differences across clinicopathological groups. TCRdb re-called clones from the PCR reads using MiXCR. TCRdb, not the authors, supplied the V and J calls. The sample has around 50,000 clones, just under 30% seen once. These data come from a study of metastatic and nonmetastatic thyroid tumors. Study-wide findings and caveats: According to reports, the diversity of TCR beta was significantly higher in malignant thyroid tumors than in benign nodules, and this held in both blood and tumor samples.

Patients underwent thyroid surgery, and none had received any treatment before it. This sequence joins TRBV11-2 and TRBJ2-1; 10 positions agree with TRBD1. Sequenced input: blood. This sequence was found in a female donor with papillary thyroid cancer or a benign thyroid nodule (not recorded which). Some clones in this sample may be carry-over from other donors' samples. CDR3 sequence (DNA): TGTGCCAGCAGCTTAATGGGGACAGGGGTGACCTTC. It specifies CASSLMGTGVTF.